A single sample gave rise to the 27 T cell receptor beta chains below, sequenced in a study of monozygotic twins with inflammatory bowel disease. With the 5' RACE reads reprocessed, TCRdb shows one record per CDR3 protein and no DNA. The sample includes a few hundred thousand distinct CDR3 sequences. Sequenced material: blood. All receptors come from a human donor with ulcerative colitis or Crohn's disease, or a healthy co-twin of an affected twin (not recorded which).

The rearrangement joins TRBV10-3 to TRBJ1-6. CDR3 size: 13 residues. Germline-derived CDR1 and CDR2 are ENHRY and SYGVKD. CDR3 amino acids: CAIRDSYNSPLHF.

The chain employs TRBV20-1 and TRBJ2-5; TCRdb's D call of TRBD2 is untestable without DNA. The germline V gene has CDR1 DFQATT and CDR2 SNEGSKA (reference sequence). This CDR3 comprises 15 residues. The CDR3 reads CSAPTLQLGKETQYF.

CDR3: CASSFSGGRTTDTQYF. V and J are TRBV11-3 and TRBJ2-3; with no DNA, the TCRdb D assignment of TRBD1 cannot be verified. The V gene's germline CDR1 is SGHNT and CDR2 YENEEA. This CDR3 has 16 residues.

This chain connects TRBV7-9 to TRBJ1-2; TCRdb selects TRBD1, and the lack of DNA leaves this call unchecked. This CDR3 spans 16 amino acids. Germline V gives CDR1 SEHNR, CDR2 FQNEAQ (reference sequence). The CDR3 here is CASSYRDRGKQEGRTF. The whole variable domain, remainder taken from reference TRBV7-9 and TRBJ1-2, is DTGVSQNPRHKITKRGQNVTFRCDPISEHNRLYWYRQTLGQGPEFLTYFQNEAQLEKSRLLSDRFSAERPKGSFSTLEIQRTEQGDSAMYLCASSYRDRGKQEGRTFGSGTRLTVV.

The chain combines TRBV5-4 with TRBJ2-5; the D call from TCRdb, TRBD2, cannot be confirmed without DNA. The CDR3 is 18 residues long. Germline V gives CDR1 SGHNT, CDR2 YYREEE (reference sequence). CDR3 sequence reads: CASSSEGRGLFYQETQYF.

The rearrangement joins TRBV5-5 to TRBJ1-3; TCRdb indicates TRBD1, and absent DNA this call remains unverified. Germline CDR1 is SGHKS and CDR2 is YYEKEE (reference sequence). The CDR3 totals 17 residues. CDR3 sequence: CASSLTPGTVSGNTIYF.

The chain has TRBV7-2 and TRBJ1-5; TCRdb lists TRBD1, though no DNA is available to test this call. The germline gives CDR1 SGHTA, CDR2 FQGNSA. The CDR3 covers 13 residues. The CDR3 sequence is CASSLVGAGAKHF.

The chain joins TRBV5-1 to TRBJ1-2. The germline V gene encodes CDR1 SGHRS and CDR2 YFSETQ. The CDR3 contains 15 residues. CDR3 in amino acids: CASSLGIESNYGYTF.

The chain carries TRBV27 and TRBJ1-5; TCRdb's D gene call, TRBD1, goes unchecked for lack of DNA. The CDR3 runs to 19 residues. Germline assignment: CDR1 MNHEY and CDR2 SMNVEV (reference sequence). CDR3 amino acids: CASSLTGGRGLYSNQPQHF.

In terms of frequency, this clonotype is medium-sized (0.01 to 0.1%). The chain joins TRBV7-2 to TRBJ2-6. Germline V gives CDR1 SGHTA, CDR2 FQGNSA. The CDR3 sequence is 13 residues long. The CDR3: CASSFFGANVLTF.

V is TRBV15 and J is TRBJ2-5; there is no DNA to check the TCRdb D call of TRBD2. Germline lookup yields CDR1 LNHNV and CDR2 YYDKDF (reference sequence). The CDR3 totals 16 residues. This CDR3 is CATSRDGTSGQETQYF. Full variable domain (outside the CDR3, taken from reference TRBV15 and TRBJ2-5): DAMVIQNPRYQVTQFGKPVTLSCSQTLNHNVMYWYQQKSSQAPKLLFHYYDKDFNNEADTPDNFQSRRPNTSFCFLDIRSPGLGDTAMYLCATSRDGTSGQETQYFGPGTRLLVL.

The chain couples TRBV6-5 to TRBJ1-6; TCRdb's D gene call, TRBD1, goes unchecked for lack of DNA. Germline values: CDR1 MNHEY, CDR2 SVGAGI. This CDR3 has 14 amino acids. The CDR3 region is CASSLGVGNSPLHF.

The chain links TRBV5-1 to TRBJ2-5; TCRdb indicates TRBD1, and absent DNA this call remains unverified. The CDR3 is 16 amino acids. Germline loops: CDR1 SGHRS, CDR2 YFSETQ. The CDR3 reads CASSAFDRGFQETQYF.

The V call is TRBV20-1, the J call TRBJ2-1; TCRdb's assignment of TRBD2 cannot be checked, as there is no DNA. This CDR3 has 16 amino acids. Germline V CDR1 and CDR2: DFQATT, SNEGSKA (reference sequence). CDR3 in amino acids: CSGRQAGASSYNEQFF.

The rearrangement uses TRBV7-6 and TRBJ2-7; TCRdb proposes TRBD1, but this gene call is untestable without DNA. The CDR3 covers 16 residues. Germline assignment: CDR1 SGHVS and CDR2 FNYEAQ. This chain's CDR3 is CASSLVPDRPSYEQYF.

This chain connects TRBV6-2 or TRBV6-3 to TRBJ2-3; TCRdb's D call of TRBD1 is untestable without DNA. CDR1 is MNHEY, CDR2 SVGEGT, per germline. The CDR3 extends over 15 amino acids. The CDR3 loop reads CASSYPGGAADTQYF.

The chain links TRBV7-9 to TRBJ1-6. The germline V gene encodes CDR1 SEHNR and CDR2 FQNEAQ (reference sequence). The CDR3 spans 14 residues. The CDR3 protein is CASSHGWENSPLHF.

The rearrangement uses TRBV5-1 and TRBJ1-1. The CDR3 covers 13 residues. The germline V gene has CDR1 SGHRS and CDR2 YFSETQ. The CDR3 sequence: CASSLGVSREAFF.

The CDR3 spells CASSPMWTGSTDTQYF. The chain is built from TRBV7-9 and TRBJ2-3; TCRdb names TRBD1, which stays unverified in the absence of DNA. Germline assignment: CDR1 SEHNR and CDR2 FQNEAQ (reference sequence). This CDR3 has 16 residues.

The V and J genes are TRBV7-2 and TRBJ2-5; with no DNA, the TCRdb D assignment of TRBD1 cannot be verified. Germline V lookup: CDR1 SGHTA, CDR2 FQGNSA. The CDR3 is 14 residues long. CDR3 loop: CASSISGGLETQYF.

The chain combines TRBV20-1 with TRBJ2-2; the TRBD1 assignment by TCRdb is unverifiable without DNA. CDR3 length: 14 residues. Germline-derived CDR1 and CDR2 are DFQATT and SNEGSKA (reference sequence). The CDR3 loop is CSALDRTNTGELFF.

This chain links TRBV27 with TRBJ2-2. The germline gives CDR1 MNHEY, CDR2 SMNVEV (reference sequence). This CDR3 contains 12 residues. This CDR3 is CASSSYAGELFF.

The rearrangement links TRBV6-1 to TRBJ2-1; absent DNA, TCRdb's TRBD1 call cannot be checked. This CDR3 has 11 residues. In germline, CDR1 is MNHNS, CDR2 SASEGT. CDR3 sequence reads: CASTRGEEQFF.

The chain uses TRBV2 and TRBJ2-6; the D call from TCRdb, TRBD1, cannot be confirmed without DNA. The germline V gene encodes CDR1 SNHLY and CDR2 FYNNEI. The CDR3 is 16 amino acids. The CDR3 spells CASSSQGASGANVLTF.

The V and J genes are TRBV9 and TRBJ2-7; TCRdb's D call of TRBD1 is untestable without DNA. Germline V gene sequence: CDR1 SGDLS, CDR2 YYNGEE. The CDR3 runs 14 residues. CDR3 amino acids: CASSRTGGRFLQYF.

This sequence joins TRBV7-2 and TRBJ2-5. Looked up from germline, CDR1 is SGHTA and CDR2 is FQGNSA. The CDR3 consists of 12 residues. The chain's CDR3 is CASSYLGETQYF.

The gene calls are TRBV7-7 and TRBJ2-1; TCRdb outputs TRBD1, but without DNA this stays unchecked. The CDR3 totals 14 residues. Per the germline V gene, CDR1 is SSHAT and CDR2 is FNYEAQ (reference sequence). The chain's CDR3 is CASSSWTGDTEQFF.